This TCR beta chain was profiled in a study of T cell responses to AZD1222 COVID-19 vaccine. Notes on the study in general: Once two AZD1222 doses were given, Spike-specific TCR breadth and depth went up. The donor cohort was predominantly white British with a female majority, and clonal diversity may have been underestimated. Among those given AZD1222, only six or seven were seropositive at baseline. Dominant at 160-218 and 743-854, vaccine-associated CD4 TCRs also spanned spike.

Points on this clone: Its antigen remains unidentified.

Generated by immunoSEQ multiplex PCR, the TCRdb table keeps only in-frame clones and is missing some. The sample lists about 140,000 clones; 70% to 90% were seen once. The CDR3 spans 15 residues. CDR1 and CDR2 from the germline V gene are SGHRS and YFSETQ. With 3 bases clipped from V and 6 bases from J, the junction kept 10 bases outside the gene matches. This sequence was found in an adult in good health. The rearrangement uses TRBV5-1 and TRBJ2-7; 9 positions agree with TRBD1. Sample: peripheral blood, taken on day 0 of AZD1222 vaccination. In DNA form, the CDR3 reads TGCGCCAGCAGCTCTGCTGGGACAGGGTACCTCGAGCAGTACTTC. Translating gives CASSSAGTGYLEQYF. Using reference TRBV5-1 and TRBJ2-7 for the parts outside the CDR3, the full variable domain is KAGVTQTPRYLIKTRGQQVTLSCSPISGHRSVSWYQQTPGQGLQFLFEYFSETQRNKGNFPGRFSGRQFSNSRSEMNVSTLELGDSALYLCASSSAGTGYLEQYFGPGTRLTVT.